Listed here are 10 T cell receptor beta chains from one sample, sequenced in a study of control samples from healthy donors and cancer patients. Libraries were prepared by immunoSEQ multiplex PCR; TCRdb keeps only in-frame clonotypes and omits some of them. The table includes about 130,000 clones, more than 80% detected once. Sequencing was performed on blood. All receptors derive from a man between 18 and 35 years old in good health.

The V gene is TRBV5-1, the J gene TRBJ2-5, with unresolved D. The germline V gene encodes CDR1 SGHRS and CDR2 YFSETQ. This CDR3 is 12 amino acids long. Trimming took 8 bases from V and 5 from J, leaving 13 bases between them. CDR3 sequence: CASHTLRETQYF. CDR3 bases: TGCGCCAGTCACACCCTGCGGGAGACCCAGTACTTC.

The chain has TRBV10-2 and TRBJ2-2; D gene unclear. The V gene lost 7 bases and the J gene lost 1 base, with 4 bases spanning the gap. This CDR3 comprises 12 residues. CDR1 and CDR2 from the germline V gene are WSHSY and SAAADI. CDR3 DNA sequence: TGCGCCAGCACGGAGAACACCGGGGAGCTGTTTTTT. Protein: CASTENTGELFF.

V is TRBV27 and J is TRBJ2-1, with 7 bases that match TRBD2. V gave up 4 bases and J gave up 7 bases; unmatched junction bases: 10. The germline V gene has CDR1 MNHEY and CDR2 SMNVEV (reference sequence). This CDR3 has 15 residues. CDR3 region: CASSYPTLGGNEQFF. CDR3 coding DNA: TGTGCCAGCAGTTACCCGACCCTCGGGGGGAATGAGCAGTTCTTC.

This chain joins TRBV6-5 and TRBJ2-3, with TRBD1 matching 7 bases. J was trimmed by 2 bases and V by 6 bases; bases with no gene match: 8. The germline V gene has CDR1 MNHEY and CDR2 SVGAGI. This CDR3 is built from 15 residues. CDR3 DNA: TGTGCCAGCAGCCCGGGCAGGGGGACCACAGATACGCAGTATTTT. Its translation: CASSPGRGTTDTQYF.

The chain employs TRBV7-8 and TRBJ1-2, with TRBD1 matching over 8 bases. The CDR3 loop spans 15 amino acids. The V gene end was trimmed by 0 bases and the J gene end by 4 bases; junction bases not matched to a gene: 4. Germline values: CDR1 SGHVS, CDR2 FQNEAQ. The CDR3 loop is CASSLAAGQGYGYTF. The DNA for the CDR3 is TGTGCCAGCAGCTTAGCGGCAGGACAGGGCTATGGCTACACCTTC. Drawing the rest from reference TRBV7-8 and TRBJ1-2, the complete variable domain is GAGVSQSPRYKVAKRGQDVALRCDPISGHVSLFWYQQALGQGPEFLTYFQNEAQLDKSGLPSDRFFAERPEGSVSTLKIQRTQQEDSAVYLCASSLAAGQGYGYTFGSGTRLTVV.

The V gene is TRBV23-1, the J gene TRBJ1-3, with D possibly matching TRBD1 (5 bases). TRBV23-1 is an open reading frame whose function is uncertain. This CDR3 has 17 amino acids. V dropped 5 bases and J dropped 4 bases, with 21 bases sitting between them. The CDR3 DNA sequence: TGCGCCAGCAGTAGGAACCATTGGAGGGCAGGGGGAAACACCATATATTTT. It yields the protein CASSRNHWRAGGNTIYF.

CDR3 bases: TGTGCCAGCAGTTACCCTAACGCGGATACGCAGTATTTT. This gives the protein CASSYPNADTQYF. The rearrangement joins TRBV6-5 to TRBJ2-3; no clear D. Germline V lookup: CDR1 MNHEY, CDR2 SVGAGI. The CDR3 loop spans 13 amino acids. Trimming took off 2 bases at V and 6 bases at J, with 9 bases between the two ends.

V and J are TRBV7-9 and TRBJ2-7; TRBD1 matches 7 bases. After removal of 6 bases from V and 6 bases from J, the junction contained 8 bases not matched to a gene. The CDR3 has 13 amino acids. CDR1 is SEHNR, CDR2 FQNEAQ, per germline (reference sequence). The CDR3 is CASSRQGVGEQYF. CDR3 in DNA: TGTGCCAGCAGTAGACAGGGAGTAGGCGAGCAGTACTTC.

V gene TRBV6-5 combines with J gene TRBJ1-5, with D perhaps matching TRBD1 (6 bases). The germline V gene has CDR1 MNHEY and CDR2 SVGAGI. The V end lost 6 bases, the J end lost 4 bases, and 10 bases lay between the germline ends. The CDR3 is 13 residues long. In nucleotides, the CDR3 is TGTGCCAGCAGAACAGGGAGAAATCAGCCCCAGCATTTT. This translates into CASRTGRNQPQHF.

In regard to this clone: The sample has other DNA sequences that encode this CDR3 too. The chain has TRBV7-9 and TRBJ1-2; D may be TRBD1 (5 bases). Germline CDR1 and CDR2: SEHNR and FQNEAQ (reference sequence). This CDR3 has 13 residues. V was pared by 5 bases and J by 7 bases, with 14 bases between. The CDR3 coding sequence is TGTGCCAGCAGCCCTACGGGGGGGACTGGCTACACCTTC. Translation gives CASSPTGGTGYTF.